This T cell receptor (beta chain) is from a study of T cell responses to AZD1222 COVID-19 vaccine. Points from the study as a whole: Repertoires were sampled only after the peak T cell response. Clonal diversity may have been underestimated in mostly white British donors.

With V trimmed by 6 bases and J by 3 bases, 4 bases remained unmatched. Looked up from germline, CDR1 is SNHLY and CDR2 is FYNNEI. CDR3 length equals 16 residues. Second-dose intervals near 4 or 12 weeks were combined. Clones were sequenced by immunoSEQ multiplex PCR, and TCRdb holds only the in-frame ones, with some missing. The repertoire holds over 85,000 clones, with approximately 94% as singletons. On this clone: Antigen specificity is unknown.

V and J are TRBV2 and TRBJ2-1, with 14 nucleotides matching TRBD2. This clonotype originated in an adult who received the AZD1222 COVID-19 vaccine. Sequenced here: peripheral blood, sampled 28 days after the second AZD1222 dose. This CDR3 reads CASSGTSGSFYNEQFF. CDR3 DNA sequence: TGTGCCAGCAGCGGGACTAGCGGGAGCTTCTACAATGAGCAGTTCTTC.